These T cell receptor beta chains were read from a single sample in a study of siplizumab effects on memory and regulatory T cells. Data came from immunoSEQ multiplex PCR; TCRdb stores just in-frame clones and leaves some out. The sample includes around 100,000 clones, about 90% of them seen just once. Sequencing used non-Treg CD4+ T cells sorted from blood. The receptors were sampled from a human donor in good health. Each CDR3 is given with its conserved first and last residue. The order of the fields is CDR3 protein, CDR3 DNA, J gene, clone size, V gene, D gene. The D gene is left open where the match is weak. The size of a clone is reported for some rows only, either as once, few or many, or as a class for expanded clones.

CDR3 protein: CASSYQTSGAPYEQYF; CDR3 DNA: TGTGCCAGCAGTTACCAAACTAGCGGGGCTCCCTACGAGCAGTACTTC; J gene: TRBJ2-7; clone size: NA; V gene: TRBV6-6; D gene: TRBD2
CDR3 protein: CASSLSGTGGFGQPQHF; CDR3 DNA: TGTGCCAGCAGCCTTAGTGGGACAGGGGGTTTTGGTCAGCCCCAGCATTTT; J gene: TRBJ1-5; clone size: NA; V gene: TRBV7-9; D gene: TRBD1
CDR3 protein: CASSAAYENQPQHF; CDR3 DNA: TGTGCCAGCAGTGCCGCCTATGAAAATCAGCCCCAGCATTTT; J gene: TRBJ1-5; clone size: once; V gene: TRBV28; D gene: NA
CDR3 protein: CASSYRHVAGGYTF; CDR3 DNA: TGTGCCAGCAGTTACCGGCACGTCGCGGGCGGCTACACCTTC; J gene: TRBJ1-2; clone size: NA; V gene: TRBV6-5; D gene: NA
CDR3 protein: CASSQDKMLPQHF; CDR3 DNA: TGTGCCAGCAGCCAAGATAAGATGTTGCCCCAGCATTTT; J gene: TRBJ1-5; clone size: NA; V gene: TRBV4-2; D gene: NA
CDR3 protein: CASSLTSGSNTDTQYF; CDR3 DNA: TGCGCCAGCAGCCTGACTAGCGGGTCAAACACAGATACGCAGTATTTT; J gene: TRBJ2-3; clone size: NA; V gene: TRBV10-2; D gene: TRBD2
CDR3 protein: CASSLGLAGATDTQYF; CDR3 DNA: TGCGCCAGCAGCCTGGGACTAGCGGGAGCGACAGATACGCAGTATTTT; J gene: TRBJ2-3; clone size: NA; V gene: TRBV5-1; D gene: TRBD2
CDR3 protein: CAMTRGAAWDNEQFF; CDR3 DNA: TGTGCCATGACTCGGGGGGCGGCCTGGGACAATGAGCAGTTCTTC; J gene: TRBJ2-1; clone size: NA; V gene: TRBV10-3; D gene: NA
CDR3 protein: CASSLETGTRETQYF; CDR3 DNA: TGTGCCAGCAGCCTTGAGACAGGCACGCGGGAGACCCAGTACTTC; J gene: TRBJ2-5; clone size: NA; V gene: TRBV27; D gene: NA
CDR3 protein: CASTRLALYGYTF; CDR3 DNA: TGTGCCAGTACCCGGCTGGCCCTCTATGGCTACACCTTC; J gene: TRBJ1-2; clone size: NA; V gene: TRBV19; D gene: NA
CDR3 protein: CASSLVRGRDTQYF; CDR3 DNA: TGTGCCAGCAGCTTAGTACGCGGGCGGGATACGCAGTATTTT; J gene: TRBJ2-3; clone size: NA; V gene: TRBV7-9; D gene: NA
CDR3 protein: CASSYRGNQPQHF; CDR3 DNA: TGTGCCAGCAGCTACAGGGGCAATCAGCCCCAGCATTTT; J gene: TRBJ1-5; clone size: NA; V gene: TRBV6-1; D gene: NA
CDR3 protein: CASSTGQGIYEQYF; CDR3 DNA: TGTGCCAGCAGTACAGGACAGGGGATCTACGAGCAGTACTTC; J gene: TRBJ2-7; clone size: once; V gene: TRBV6-1; D gene: TRBD1
CDR3 protein: CASTYTGDAYNEQFF; CDR3 DNA: TGTGCCAGTACCTATACGGGGGACGCCTACAATGAGCAGTTCTTC; J gene: TRBJ2-1; clone size: NA; V gene: TRBV19; D gene: NA
CDR3 protein: CASSLSGSYNEQFF; CDR3 DNA: TGCGCCAGCAGCCTTAGCGGGAGTTACAATGAGCAGTTCTTC; J gene: TRBJ2-1; clone size: once; V gene: TRBV5-1; D gene: TRBD2
CDR3 protein: CASGHDRSSGNTIYF; CDR3 DNA: TGTGCCAGCGGCCACGACAGGTCCTCTGGAAACACCATATATTTT; J gene: TRBJ1-3; clone size: NA; V gene: TRBV6-1; D gene: NA
CDR3 protein: CASSLKPSDTQYF; CDR3 DNA: TGTGCCAGCAGCTTAAAACCCTCGGATACGCAGTATTTT; J gene: TRBJ2-3; clone size: NA; V gene: TRBV7-9; D gene: NA
CDR3 protein: CASSLTGSNYGYTF; CDR3 DNA: TGTGCCAGCAGCTTAACCGGTTCTAACTATGGCTACACCTTC; J gene: TRBJ1-2; clone size: NA; V gene: TRBV7-3; D gene: NA
CDR3 protein: CASSLLGLAVSYEQYF; CDR3 DNA: TGTGCCAGCAGCTTACTGGGACTAGCGGTTTCTTACGAGCAGTACTTC; J gene: TRBJ2-7; clone size: NA; V gene: TRBV7-2; D gene: TRBD2
CDR3 protein: CASSYQTGSSYEQYF; CDR3 DNA: TGTGCCAGCAGTTACCAGACAGGGAGCTCCTACGAGCAGTACTTC; J gene: TRBJ2-7; clone size: NA; V gene: TRBV6-5; D gene: TRBD1
CDR3 protein: CASSSLWTADTQYF; CDR3 DNA: TGTGCCAGCAGCTCCCTCTGGACCGCAGATACGCAGTATTTT; J gene: TRBJ2-3; clone size: NA; V gene: TRBV7-2; D gene: NA
CDR3 protein: CASSLGTEAFF; CDR3 DNA: TGTGCCAGCAGCTTAGGGACTGAAGCTTTCTTT; J gene: TRBJ1-1; clone size: NA; V gene: TRBV7-2; D gene: NA
CDR3 protein: CASKDPNQPQHF; CDR3 DNA: TGTGCCAGTAAGGACCCTAATCAGCCCCAGCATTTT; J gene: TRBJ1-5; clone size: NA; V gene: TRBV19; D gene: NA
CDR3 protein: CASSLGTGRSYEQYF; CDR3 DNA: TGCGCCAGCAGCCTCGGGACAGGGAGGTCCTACGAGCAGTACTTC; J gene: TRBJ2-7; clone size: NA; V gene: TRBV4-3; D gene: TRBD1
CDR3 protein: CASSLHAGGGTDTQYF; CDR3 DNA: TGCGCCAGCAGCTTGCATGCAGGGGGCGGCACAGATACGCAGTATTTT; J gene: TRBJ2-3; clone size: medium-sized; V gene: TRBV5-1; D gene: TRBD1
CDR3 protein: CASSQVLALVGEQYF; CDR3 DNA: TGTGCCAGCAGCCAAGTCCTAGCTCTAGTAGGAGAGCAGTACTTC; J gene: TRBJ2-7; clone size: NA; V gene: TRBV4-2; D gene: NA
CDR3 protein: CASSLNRVGYEQYF; CDR3 DNA: TGTGCCAGCAGCTTGAACAGGGTTGGCTACGAGCAGTACTTC; J gene: TRBJ2-7; clone size: NA; V gene: TRBV7-9; D gene: NA